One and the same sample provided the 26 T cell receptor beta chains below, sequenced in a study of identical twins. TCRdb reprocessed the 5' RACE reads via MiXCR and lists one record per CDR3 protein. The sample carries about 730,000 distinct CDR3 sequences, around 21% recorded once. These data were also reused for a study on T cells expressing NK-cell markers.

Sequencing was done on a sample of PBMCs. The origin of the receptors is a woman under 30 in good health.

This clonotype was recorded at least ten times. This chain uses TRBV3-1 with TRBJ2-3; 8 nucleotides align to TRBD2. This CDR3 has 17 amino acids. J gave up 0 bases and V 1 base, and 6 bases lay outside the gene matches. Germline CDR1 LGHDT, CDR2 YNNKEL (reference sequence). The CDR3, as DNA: TGTGCCAGCAGCCAAGGGGCGGGGGGTCTTAGCACAGATACGCAGTATTTT. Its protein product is CASSQGAGGLSTDTQYF.

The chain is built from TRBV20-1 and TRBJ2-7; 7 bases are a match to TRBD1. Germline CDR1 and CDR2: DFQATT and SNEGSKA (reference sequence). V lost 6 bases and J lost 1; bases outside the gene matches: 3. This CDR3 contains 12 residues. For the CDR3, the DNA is TGCAGTGCCAACAGGGGTTCCTACGAGCAGTACTTC. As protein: CSANRGSYEQYF.

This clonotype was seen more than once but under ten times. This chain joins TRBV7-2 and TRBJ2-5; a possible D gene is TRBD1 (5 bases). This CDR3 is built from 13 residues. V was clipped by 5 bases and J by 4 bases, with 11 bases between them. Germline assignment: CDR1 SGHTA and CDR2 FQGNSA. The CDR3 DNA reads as TGTGCCAGCAGCATGCAGGGTTTAGAGACCCAGTACTTC. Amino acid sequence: CASSMQGLETQYF.

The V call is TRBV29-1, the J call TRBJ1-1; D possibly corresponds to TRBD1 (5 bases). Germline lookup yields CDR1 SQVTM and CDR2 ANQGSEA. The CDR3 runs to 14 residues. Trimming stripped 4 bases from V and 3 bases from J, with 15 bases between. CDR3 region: CSVGVGGYDTEAFF. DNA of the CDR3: TGCAGCGTTGGGGTCGGGGGGTACGACACTGAAGCTTTCTTT.

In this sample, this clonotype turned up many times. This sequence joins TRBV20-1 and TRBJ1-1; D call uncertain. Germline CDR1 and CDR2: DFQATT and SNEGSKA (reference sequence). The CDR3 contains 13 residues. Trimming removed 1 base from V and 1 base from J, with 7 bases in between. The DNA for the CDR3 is TGCAGTGCTAGAGTTGCGGGGAACACTGAAGCTTTCTTT. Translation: CSARVAGNTEAFF.

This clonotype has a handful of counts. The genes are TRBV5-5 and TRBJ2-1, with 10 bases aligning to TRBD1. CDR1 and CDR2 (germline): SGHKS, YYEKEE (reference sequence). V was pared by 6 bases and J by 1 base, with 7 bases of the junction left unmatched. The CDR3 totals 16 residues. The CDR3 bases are TGTGCCAGCACCCAGGGACAGGGGAAGTCCTACAATGAGCAGTTCTTC. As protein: CASTQGQGKSYNEQFF.

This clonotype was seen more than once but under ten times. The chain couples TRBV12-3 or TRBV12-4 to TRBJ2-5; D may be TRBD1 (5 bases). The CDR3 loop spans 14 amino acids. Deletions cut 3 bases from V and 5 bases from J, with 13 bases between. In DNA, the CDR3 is TGTGCCAGCAGTTTGACCGGCCACAGGGAGACCCAGTACTTC. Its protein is CASSLTGHRETQYF.

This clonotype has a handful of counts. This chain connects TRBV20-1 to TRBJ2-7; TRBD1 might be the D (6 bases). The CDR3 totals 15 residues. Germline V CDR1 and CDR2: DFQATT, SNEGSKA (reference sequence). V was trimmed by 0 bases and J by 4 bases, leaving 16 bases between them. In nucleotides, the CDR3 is TGCAGTGCTAGAGACGGGCCGGGCAGGGGTTACGAGCAGTACTTC. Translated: CSARDGPGRGYEQYF.

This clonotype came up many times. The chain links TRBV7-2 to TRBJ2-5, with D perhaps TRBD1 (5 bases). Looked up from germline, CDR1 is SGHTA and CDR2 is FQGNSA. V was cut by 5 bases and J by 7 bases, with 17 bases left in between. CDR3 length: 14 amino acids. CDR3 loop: CASSQVRVPGTQYF. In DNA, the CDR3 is TGTGCCAGCAGCCAAGTCAGGGTACCAGGGACCCAGTACTTC.

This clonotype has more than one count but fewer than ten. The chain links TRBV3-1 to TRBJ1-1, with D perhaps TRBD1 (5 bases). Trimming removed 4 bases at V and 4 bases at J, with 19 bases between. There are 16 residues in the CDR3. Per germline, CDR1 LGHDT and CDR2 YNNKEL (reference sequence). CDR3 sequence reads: CASSLLPARVGTEAFF. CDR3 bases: TGTGCCAGCAGCCTTTTGCCGGCCAGGGTGGGCACTGAAGCTTTCTTT.

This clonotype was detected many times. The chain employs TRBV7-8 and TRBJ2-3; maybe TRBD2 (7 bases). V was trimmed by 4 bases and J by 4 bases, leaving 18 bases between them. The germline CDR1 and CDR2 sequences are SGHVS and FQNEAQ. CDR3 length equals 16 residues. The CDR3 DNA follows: TGTGCCAGCAGCTGGCAAGGGGGGGTGTTTTCAGATACGCAGTATTTT. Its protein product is CASSWQGGVFSDTQYF.

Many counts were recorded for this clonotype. In DNA form, the CDR3 reads TGTGCCAGCAGTTCGGGACAGGGACTCTACGAGCAGTACTTC. This translates into CASSSGQGLYEQYF. V and J are TRBV12-3 or TRBV12-4 and TRBJ2-7, with 9 bases aligning to TRBD1. V lost 4 bases, J lost 3 bases, and 4 bases stayed unmatched. The CDR3 sequence is 14 residues long.

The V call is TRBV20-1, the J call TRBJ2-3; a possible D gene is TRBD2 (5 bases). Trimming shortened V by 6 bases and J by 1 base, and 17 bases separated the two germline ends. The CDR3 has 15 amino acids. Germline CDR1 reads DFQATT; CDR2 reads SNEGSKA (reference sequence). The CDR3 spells CSAEDGTEGTDTQYF. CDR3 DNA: TGCAGTGCGGAGGACGGAACGGAGGGCACAGATACGCAGTATTTT.

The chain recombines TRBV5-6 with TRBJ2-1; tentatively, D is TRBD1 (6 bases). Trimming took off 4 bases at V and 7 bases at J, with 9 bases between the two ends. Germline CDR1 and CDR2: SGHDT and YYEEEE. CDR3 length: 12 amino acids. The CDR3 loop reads CASSGTLNEQFF. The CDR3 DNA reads TGTGCCAGCAGCGGGACATTAAATGAGCAGTTCTTC.

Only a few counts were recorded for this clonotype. The CDR3 spells CASRLRMNTEAFF. CDR3 DNA: TGTGCCAGCAGACTCCGTATGAACACTGAAGCTTTCTTT. The J gene is TRBJ1-1, the V gene TRBV12-3 or TRBV12-4, with D uncertain. The V end lost 6 bases, the J end lost 0 bases, and 8 bases lay between the germline ends. The CDR3 covers 13 residues.

This CDR3 is CASSQDEAGLAQNNEQFF. The CDR3 coding sequence is TGCGCCAGCAGCCAAGATGAGGCGGGACTAGCGCAGAACAATGAGCAGTTCTTC. The genes are TRBV4-3 and TRBJ2-1, with 10 bases aligning to TRBD2. The ends lost 0 bases at V and 5 bases at J; junction bases unmatched: 10. The CDR3 is made up of 18 amino acids. CDR1 and CDR2 from the germline V gene are LGHNA and YSLEER.

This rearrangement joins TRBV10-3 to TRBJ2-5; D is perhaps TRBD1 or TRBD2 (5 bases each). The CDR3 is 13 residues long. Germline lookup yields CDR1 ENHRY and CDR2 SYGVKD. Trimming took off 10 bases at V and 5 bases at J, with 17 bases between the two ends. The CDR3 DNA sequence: TGTGCCACCACGACGGGGCGTGAGGAGACCCAGTACTTC. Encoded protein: CATTTGREETQYF.

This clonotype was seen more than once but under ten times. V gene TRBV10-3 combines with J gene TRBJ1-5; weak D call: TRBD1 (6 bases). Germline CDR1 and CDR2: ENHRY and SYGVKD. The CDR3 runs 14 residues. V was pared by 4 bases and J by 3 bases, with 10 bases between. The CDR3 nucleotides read TGTGCCATCAGTGGGAACAGGGACAATCAGCCCCAGCATTTT. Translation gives CAISGNRDNQPQHF.

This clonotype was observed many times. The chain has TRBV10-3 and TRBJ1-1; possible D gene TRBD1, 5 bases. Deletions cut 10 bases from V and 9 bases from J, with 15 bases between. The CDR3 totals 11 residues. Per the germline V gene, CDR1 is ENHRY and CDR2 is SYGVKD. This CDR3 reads CATNSGLKAFF. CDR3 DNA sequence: TGTGCCACCAACTCGGGACTTAAAGCTTTCTTT.

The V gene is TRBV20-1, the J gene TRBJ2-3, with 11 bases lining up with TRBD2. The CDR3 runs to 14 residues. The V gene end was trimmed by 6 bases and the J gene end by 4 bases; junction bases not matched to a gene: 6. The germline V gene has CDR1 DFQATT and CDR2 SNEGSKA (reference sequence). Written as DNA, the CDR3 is TGCAGTGCCAAACTAGCGGGAGTTCCAGATACGCAGTATTTT. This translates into CSAKLAGVPDTQYF.

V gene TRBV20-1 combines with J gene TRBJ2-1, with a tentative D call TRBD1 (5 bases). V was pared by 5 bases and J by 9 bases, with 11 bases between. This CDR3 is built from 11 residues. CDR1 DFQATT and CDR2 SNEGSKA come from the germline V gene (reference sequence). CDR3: CSAYDRSEQFF. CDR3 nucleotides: TGCAGTGCTTATGACAGAAGTGAGCAGTTCTTC.

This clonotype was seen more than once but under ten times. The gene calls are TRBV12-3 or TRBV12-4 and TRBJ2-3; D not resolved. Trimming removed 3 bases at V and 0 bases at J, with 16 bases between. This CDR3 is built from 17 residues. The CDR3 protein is CASSFPRQRRSTDTQYF. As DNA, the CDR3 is TGTGCCAGCAGTTTTCCCCGACAACGACGGAGCACAGATACGCAGTATTTT.

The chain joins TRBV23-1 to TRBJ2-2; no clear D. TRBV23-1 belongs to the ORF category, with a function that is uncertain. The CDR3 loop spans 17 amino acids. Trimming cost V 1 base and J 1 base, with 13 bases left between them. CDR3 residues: CASSQLGTGRNTGELFF. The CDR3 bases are TGCGCCAGCAGTCAATTGGGTACCGGTCGGAACACCGGGGAGCTGTTTTTT.

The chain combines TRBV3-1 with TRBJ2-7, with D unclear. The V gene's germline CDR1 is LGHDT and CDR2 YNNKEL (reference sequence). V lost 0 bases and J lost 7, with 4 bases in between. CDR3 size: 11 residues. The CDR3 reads CASSQEREQYF. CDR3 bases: TGTGCCAGCAGCCAAGAAAGGGAGCAGTACTTC.

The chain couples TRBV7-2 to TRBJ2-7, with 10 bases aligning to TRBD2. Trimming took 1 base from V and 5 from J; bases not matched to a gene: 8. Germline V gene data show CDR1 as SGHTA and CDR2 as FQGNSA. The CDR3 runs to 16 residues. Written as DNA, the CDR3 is TGTGCCAGCAGCTTAGATTCCGGGACTAGCGTCCACGAGCAGTACTTC. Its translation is CASSLDSGTSVHEQYF.

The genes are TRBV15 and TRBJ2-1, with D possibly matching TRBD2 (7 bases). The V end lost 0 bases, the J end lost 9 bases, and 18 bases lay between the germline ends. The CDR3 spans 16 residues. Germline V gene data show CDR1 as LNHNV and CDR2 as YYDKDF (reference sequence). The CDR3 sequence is CATSRDGSGGGSEQFF. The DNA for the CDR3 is TGTGCCACCAGCAGAGATGGGTCGGGGGGCGGAAGTGAGCAGTTCTTC.